The 16 T cell receptor beta chains below were found in one sample sequenced in a study of spatial heterogeneity in lung cancer. Regarding the study as a whole: Tumoral mutation counts were tracked by counts of expanded intratumoral alpha and beta TCRs.

No antigen has been identified for these receptors. Noted time point: sample taken at primary tumor resection. MiXCR was run by TCRdb on the 5' RACE reads, yielding one entry per CDR3 protein. The table shows 20,000 to 25,000 distinct CDR3 sequences, with 4% to 5.5% occurring only once. Sequences were derived from lung tumor tissue, sampled at surgery. These receptors were collected from a male donor with early-stage non-small cell lung cancer.

This clonotype was counted a few times. The chain is built from TRBV30 and TRBJ2-5, with D perhaps TRBD2 (6 bases). CDR3 size: 14 residues. Germline V gene sequence: CDR1 GTSNPN, CDR2 SVGIG (reference sequence). V dropped 4 bases and J dropped 1 base, with 13 bases sitting between them. CDR3 residues: CAWNPRGSQETQYF. The CDR3 region has the DNA TGTGCCTGGAATCCTCGGGGGTCCCAAGAGACCCAGTACTTC.

This clonotype was seen more than once but under ten times. The CDR3 nucleotides read TGTGCCTGGAGCCTAGGGGGAACTGAAGCTTTCTTT. Amino acids: CAWSLGGTEAFF. The chain employs TRBV30 and TRBJ1-1, with a weak D call TRBD1 (6 bases). The V gene's germline CDR1 is GTSNPN and CDR2 SVGIG (reference sequence). The germline V and J ends were trimmed by 3 bases and 5 bases, with 10 bases remaining between them. The CDR3 totals 12 residues.

In its sample, this clonotype was seen many times. This chain links TRBV5-1 with TRBJ2-2; TRBD2 might be the D (5 bases). V was trimmed by 8 bases and J by 4 bases, leaving 9 bases between them. Germline values: CDR1 SGHRS, CDR2 YFSETQ. There are 12 residues in the CDR3. The CDR3 here is CASGSGTGELFF. For the CDR3, the DNA is TGCGCCAGTGGAAGCGGCACCGGGGAGCTGTTTTTT.

This clonotype was counted many times. The J gene is TRBJ2-7, the V gene TRBV7-2, with 11 bases identical to TRBD2. The CDR3 runs to 15 residues. From germline, CDR1 is SGHTA and CDR2 FQGNSA. The V segment lost 5 bases and the J segment 4 bases; nucleotides outside the gene matches: 7. The CDR3 loop reads CASSAPSGRQYEQYF. CDR3 nucleotides: TGTGCCAGCAGCGCCCCTAGCGGGAGGCAGTACGAGCAGTACTTC.

This clonotype was seen repeatedly, ten times or more. The chain links TRBV9 to TRBJ2-3; 16 nucleotides line up with TRBD2. The trim removed 3 bases at V and 2 bases at J, leaving 3 bases unmatched. Germline-derived CDR1 and CDR2 are SGDLS and YYNGEE. CDR3 length: 17 amino acids. This chain's CDR3 is CASSDGTSGGDTDTQYF. CDR3 DNA sequence: TGTGCCAGCAGCGATGGGACTAGCGGGGGGGACACAGATACGCAGTATTTT.

This clonotype is termed medium-sized. The J gene is TRBJ2-7, the V gene TRBV27, with 9 bases matching TRBD1. After removal of 4 bases from V and 6 bases from J, the junction contained 10 bases not matched to a gene. The germline V gene encodes CDR1 MNHEY and CDR2 SMNVEV (reference sequence). The CDR3 covers 15 residues. In DNA form, the CDR3 reads TGTGCCAGCAGTTATGGGGACAGGGCGGGCGGCGAGCAGTACTTC. Translation gives CASSYGDRAGGEQYF.

This clonotype was recorded many times. V gene TRBV3-2 combines with J gene TRBJ2-1; TRBD2 is the table's D call and was not checked against the DNA. TRBV3-2 is a recognized pseudogene. The CDR3 sequence is 17 residues long. The CDR3 coding sequence is TGTGCCAGCAGCCAAGGGACTAGCGGGACCTCCTACAATGAGCAGTTCTTC. Protein product: CASSQGTSGTSYNEQFF.

The chain carries TRBV28 and TRBJ2-7; TRBD2 matches at 10 bases. This CDR3 comprises 15 residues. The germline CDR1 and CDR2 sequences are MDHEN and SYDVKM. Trimming took 2 bases from V and 5 from J; bases not matched to a gene: 6. The CDR3: CASSLLAGDVNEQYF. Here the CDR3 DNA reads TGTGCCAGCAGTTTACTAGCGGGAGATGTAAACGAGCAGTACTTC.

The genes are TRBV20-1 and TRBJ2-5; 12 bases line up with TRBD2. V lost 5 bases and J lost 7; bases outside the gene matches: 11. CDR3 length: 15 residues. Looked up from germline, CDR1 is DFQATT and CDR2 is SNEGSKA (reference sequence). CDR3 sequence reads: CSASPTSGGPRTQYF. As DNA, the CDR3 is TGCAGTGCTTCTCCGACTAGCGGGGGCCCAAGGACCCAGTACTTC.

This clonotype was recorded a few times. The rearrangement joins TRBV30 to TRBJ2-1; weak D call: TRBD2 (6 bases). The V end lost 6 bases, the J end lost 4 bases, and 16 bases lay between the germline ends. The CDR3 spans 14 residues. The germline V gene encodes CDR1 GTSNPN and CDR2 SVGIG (reference sequence). CDR3 amino acids: CACGSGLLYNEQFF. CDR3 bases: TGTGCCTGCGGCAGTGGACTACTTTACAATGAGCAGTTCTTC.

This clonotype was counted ten times or more. The J gene is TRBJ2-2, the V gene TRBV7-3; 8 bases line up with TRBD2. V trimming: 3 bases; J trimming: 4 bases; junction bases outside the gene matches: 4. The CDR3 spans 15 residues. The germline CDR1 and CDR2 sequences are SGHTA and FQGTGA. Here the CDR3 reads CASSFLAGSTGELFF. CDR3 bases: TGTGCCAGCAGCTTTTTAGCGGGATCCACCGGGGAGCTGTTTTTT.

This clonotype was detected ten times or more. V is TRBV24-1 and J is TRBJ1-2; TRBD1 matches at 7 bases. This CDR3 contains 15 residues. The ends lost 4 bases at V and 8 bases at J; junction bases unmatched: 12. Germline-derived CDR1 and CDR2 are KGHDR and SFDVKD. The CDR3, as DNA: TGTGCCACCAGTGACTCGTCCCGGGACAGCCGGGGCTACACCTTC. This encodes CATSDSSRDSRGYTF.

This clonotype was detected many times. The chain has TRBV6-2 or TRBV6-3 and TRBJ2-5; D is unresolved. The germline V gene has CDR1 MNHEY and CDR2 SVGEGT. V was clipped by 8 bases and J by 4 bases, with 14 bases between them. The CDR3 is 13 residues long. The CDR3 is CASVRPPRETQYF. CDR3 nucleotides: TGTGCCAGCGTAAGACCCCCGAGAGAGACCCAGTACTTC.

This clonotype has only a few counts. The rearrangement links TRBV24-1 to TRBJ1-5, with D tentatively TRBD1 (5 bases). The CDR3 covers 13 residues. V was pared by 11 bases and J by 3 bases, with 13 bases between. Per the germline V gene, CDR1 is KGHDR and CDR2 is SFDVKD. CDR3 nucleotide sequence: TGTGCCATCGGTGACAGTAACAATCAGCCCCAGCATTTT. It specifies CAIGDSNNQPQHF.

This clonotype was observed many times. This chain joins TRBV5-1 and TRBJ1-1; tentatively, D is TRBD1 (6 bases). V gave up 0 bases and J gave up 5 bases, with 11 bases separating them. Germline values: CDR1 SGHRS, CDR2 YFSETQ. The CDR3 runs 14 residues. CDR3 in DNA: TGCGCCAGCAGCTTGGAGCGGAGGGGGACTGAAGCTTTCTTT. As protein: CASSLERRGTEAFF.

This clonotype was picked up a small number of times. This sequence joins TRBV12-3 or TRBV12-4 and TRBJ2-7, with D tentatively TRBD1 or TRBD2 (5 bases each). The germline V and J ends were trimmed by 6 bases and 3 bases, with 15 bases remaining between them. CDR3 length equals 14 residues. CDR3 region: CASSLGTMGYEQYF. CDR3 nucleotide sequence: TGTGCCAGCAGCCTCGGGACGATGGGCTACGAGCAGTACTTC.